Shown below are 5 T cell receptor beta chains from a single sample sequenced in a study of regulatory T cells after allogeneic stem cell transplantation (dated by TCRdb to 2016 to 2019). The time point tag for this specimen amounts to: 30 days after allogeneic hematopoietic stem cell transplantation. Sequencing was carried out with an Illumina MiSeq. After the RNA was reverse transcribed with the SMARTer RACE cDNA Amplification kit, the TCR beta CDR3 region was amplified. In TCRdb, the public reads were trimmed at Q25 with fastp and aligned with MiXCR, with productive beta chains retained. Entries that share a CDR3 protein sequence are merged under the most common genes and DNA. The sample contains more than 850 distinct CDR3 sequences, 17% of them found a single time. The top ten hold roughly 12% of the sample. The specimen comprised sorted CD4+ T cells from blood (whether regulatory or conventional is not recorded), sampled 30 days after allogeneic stem cell transplant. The receptors originated from a human patient who had an allogeneic stem cell transplant, so the T cells may come from the graft donor.

A word on this clonotype: A much larger clone differs from this one at a single base, so this may be a read error. J is TRBJ1-1 and V is TRBV10-3; D is perhaps TRBD1 (5 bases). CDR1 ENHRY and CDR2 SYGVKD come from the germline V gene. The CDR3 spans 14 residues. The CDR3 is CAISPGQTNAEAFF. CDR3 coding DNA: TGTGCCATCAGTCCTGGACAAACGAACGCTGAAGCTTTCTTT.

Regarding this clonotype: A much bigger clone sits one base away, suggesting this may be a read error. J is TRBJ1-2 and V is TRBV6-5; D is perhaps TRBD1 (5 bases). The CDR3 runs 14 residues. Germline loops: CDR1 MNHEY, CDR2 SVGAGI. CDR3 residues: CASSPIAGASGYAF. The CDR3 DNA follows: TGTGCCAGCAGTCCCATTGCTGGGGCTTCTGGCTACGCCTTC.

This clonotype was detected only a few times. Germline and junction disagree at one end, which may indicate a read error. The chain couples TRBV30 to TRBJ2-6; D may be TRBD2 (6 bases). Germline-derived CDR1 and CDR2 are GTSNPN and SVGIG (reference sequence). The CDR3 is made up of 16 amino acids. CDR3 DNA: TGTGCCTGGAGTCGAGGGAGGAACTCTTGGGCCAGCGTCCTGACTTTC. Translating gives CAWSRGRNSWASVLTF.

This clonotype ranks as medium-sized. V usage is TRBV10-1 and J usage is TRBJ2-1, with D possibly matching TRBD1 (5 bases). Looked up from germline, CDR1 is WNHNN and CDR2 is SYGVQD (reference sequence). The CDR3 contains 17 residues. V was clipped by 0 bases and J by 4 bases, with 16 bases between them. CDR3 region: CASSESRQATAYNEQFF. The CDR3 DNA follows: TGCGCCAGCAGTGAGTCGAGGCAGGCGACAGCATACAATGAGCAGTTCTTC.

In this sample, this clonotype is medium-sized. V is TRBV28 and J is TRBJ2-7; D not resolved. The CDR3 extends over 12 amino acids. V shed 9 bases and J shed 2 bases, with 11 bases lying between them. Germline values: CDR1 MDHEN, CDR2 SYDVKM. The DNA of the CDR3 is TGTGCCAGTTCCATAGGCACCTACGAGCAGTACTTC. Protein: CASSIGTYEQYF.